This is a list of T cell receptor beta chains from one sample in a study of regulatory T cells in long-lasting Graves disease. TCRdb fed the multiplex PCR reads into MiXCR, producing one record per CDR3 protein. The profile shows 520,000 or so distinct CDR3 sequences, approximately 12% of them singletons. These data are also associated with another study on T cells in Graves' hyperthyroidism and ophthalmopathy.

This sample comprised peripheral blood mononuclear cells (PBMCs), obtained at new diagnosis, from a patient treated with antithyroid drugs. Receptor source: a woman in her 30s with Graves disease. Each CDR3 is given with its conserved first and last residue. Fields, in order: J gene, D gene, V gene, clone size, CDR3 DNA, CDR3 protein. The D gene is left open where the match is weak. The size field is filled for only some rows; it gives once, few, many or a size class.

TRBJ1-1 TRBD1 TRBV28 many TGTGCCAGCAGTTTGCCAGGGGGGACTGAAGCTTTCTTT CASSLPGGTEAFF
TRBJ1-3 - TRBV5-1 - TGCGCCAGCAGCTCCTGGTATACTGGAAACACCATATATTTT CASSSWYTGNTIYF
TRBJ1-1 - TRBV5-1 few TGCGCCAGCAGCTTGGTGAGCGAGGCGATGAACACTGAAGCTTTCTTT CASSLVSEAMNTEAFF
TRBJ2-5 - TRBV7-2 many TGTGCCAGCAGCTCCCCCCAGCTTTACCAAGAGACCCAGTACTTC CASSSPQLYQETQYF
TRBJ2-3 - TRBV10-2 many TGCGCCAGCAGTGAGTCGAAGATCACTTTGCCTAGCACAGATACGCAGTATTTT CASSESKITLPSTDTQYF
TRBJ2-7 - TRBV2 many TGTGCCAGCGGTGGCAGCATCTACGAGCAGTACTTC CASGGSIYEQYF
TRBJ2-1 - TRBV13 few TGTGCCAGCAGCTTAGAACAGGAGTACAATGAGCAGTTCTTC CASSLEQEYNEQFF
TRBJ2-1 - TRBV7-2 many TGTGCCAGCAGCTTAGCACCAGGAACCTACAATGAGCAGTTCTTC CASSLAPGTYNEQFF
TRBJ1-2 TRBD1 TRBV7-8 many TGTGCCAGCAGCTTAGTCCCACAGGGGACCTCCGATGGCTACACCTTC CASSLVPQGTSDGYTF
TRBJ2-1 - TRBV11-2 many TGTGCCAGCAGCCCCCTGGTGTCCTACAATGAGCAGTTCTTC CASSPLVSYNEQFF
TRBJ2-3 TRBD2 TRBV19 - TGTGCCAGTAGTATCAGCGGGAGTGGCGGAACAGATACGCAGTATTTT CASSISGSGGTDTQYF
TRBJ2-7 TRBD1 TRBV12-3/TRBV12-4 many TGTGCCAGCAGTTTCCCCGGACAGGGGAGCTACGAGCAGTACTTC CASSFPGQGSYEQYF
TRBJ2-3 TRBD2 TRBV9 - TGTGCCAGCAGCGTAGGTGGTAGCGGGGGCACAGATACGCAGTATTTT CASSVGGSGGTDTQYF
TRBJ2-7 - TRBV2 many TGTGCCAGCAAGGAAGTGACCTACGAGCAGTACTTC CASKEVTYEQYF
TRBJ2-1 - TRBV28 few TGTGCCAGCAGAGGACTGGGCGAGCAGTTCTTC CASRGLGEQFF
TRBJ2-3 - TRBV13 many TGTGCCAGCAGCGCTAAGACAACTAGCACAGATACGCAGTATTTT CASSAKTTSTDTQYF
TRBJ2-2 - TRBV2 many TGTGCCAGCAAAAGTGACGTGGTGGGCACCGGGGAGCTGTTTTTT CASKSDVVGTGELFF
TRBJ2-3 TRBD1 TRBV9 many TGTGCCAGCAGCGCCACAGGGGGCGTCGGCACAGATACGCAGTATTTT CASSATGGVGTDTQYF
TRBJ1-1 - TRBV5-6 few TGTGCCAGCAGCCCGGAAGGACAGTTAAGGAACACTGAAGCTTTCTTT CASSPEGQLRNTEAFF
TRBJ1-1 - TRBV19 many TGTGCCAGTTTTCCCGTAGGGTGGGGGGATTGGGCGAACACTGAAGCTTTCTTT CASFPVGWGDWANTEAFF
TRBJ2-7 TRBD1 TRBV29-1 many TGCAGCGTTGTGGGACAGGGGGCCTACGAGCAGTACTTC CSVVGQGAYEQYF
TRBJ2-2 TRBD1 TRBV6-5 few TGTGCCAGCAGGTACGGGACAGCCGGGGAGCTGTTTTTT CASRYGTAGELFF
TRBJ2-7 - TRBV6-1 - TGTGCCAGCAGTCCGCGATGGGGGATCGACGAGCAGTACTTC CASSPRWGIDEQYF
TRBJ2-1 - TRBV30 many TGTGCCTGCAAAGACTATGAAACCTACAATGAGCAGTTCTTC CACKDYETYNEQFF
TRBJ1-2 TRBD1 TRBV5-5 many TGTGCCAGCAGCTCGACAGGGGGTGGCTATGGCTACACCTTC CASSSTGGGYGYTF
TRBJ1-4 TRBD1 TRBV2 many TGCGCCAGCAGCCCCGGACAGGGTAGAGAAAAACTGTTTTTT CASSPGQGREKLFF
TRBJ1-1 - TRBV6-9 - TGTGCCAGCAGTTCCCCGGGGTTGAACACTGAAGCTTTCTTT CASSSPGLNTEAFF
TRBJ2-1 - TRBV11-2 many TGTGCCAGCAGCCGGAATTCCTACAATGAGCAGTTCTTC CASSRNSYNEQFF
TRBJ2-5 - TRBV5-4 few TGTGCCAGCAGAGGCTGGGGGTCTGGAGAGACCCAGTACTTC CASRGWGSGETQYF
TRBJ2-5 TRBD2 TRBV7-2 many TGTGCCAGCAGCTTTAGCGGGGGGGGAGGTGAGACCCAGTACTTC CASSFSGGGGETQYF
TRBJ2-5 - TRBV9 - TGTGCCGGCAGCGTAGGGGCGGGACAAGAGACCCAGTACTTC CAGSVGAGQETQYF
TRBJ2-7 - TRBV7-2 many TGTGCCAGCAGCTCTGGGATTCAATACGAGCAGTACTTC CASSSGIQYEQYF
TRBJ2-3 - TRBV10-1 many TGCGCCAGCAGTGAGAACCCCACAGATACGCAGTATTTT CASSENPTDTQYF